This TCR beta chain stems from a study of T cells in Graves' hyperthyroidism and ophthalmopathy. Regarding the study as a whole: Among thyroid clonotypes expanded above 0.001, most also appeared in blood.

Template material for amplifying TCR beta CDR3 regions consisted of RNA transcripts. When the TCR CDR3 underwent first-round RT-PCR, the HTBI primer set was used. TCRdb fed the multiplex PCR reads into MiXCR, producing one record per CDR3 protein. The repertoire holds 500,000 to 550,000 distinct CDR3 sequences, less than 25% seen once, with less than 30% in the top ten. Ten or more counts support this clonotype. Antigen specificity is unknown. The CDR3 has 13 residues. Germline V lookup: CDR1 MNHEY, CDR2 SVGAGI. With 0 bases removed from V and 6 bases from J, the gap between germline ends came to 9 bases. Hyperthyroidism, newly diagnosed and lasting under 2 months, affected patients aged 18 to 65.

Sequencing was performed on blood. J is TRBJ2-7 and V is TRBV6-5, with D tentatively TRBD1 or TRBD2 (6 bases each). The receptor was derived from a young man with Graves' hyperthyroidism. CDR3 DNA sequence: TGTGCCAGCAGTTACTCGGGGGGCGGCGAGCAGTACTTC. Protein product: CASSYSGGGEQYF.